This TCR beta chain appears in the sequencing data of a study of B cell selection in AIRE deficiency. V was clipped by 2 bases and J by 12 bases, with 14 bases between them. This CDR3 is built from 13 residues. Germline assignment: CDR1 MNHEY and CDR2 SMNVEV (reference sequence). Study-wide results and limits: AIRE-deficient Tconv and Treg repertoires matched healthy donors in TCRBV, CDR3 length, diversity. Healthy Tconv contained about 35% of shared healthy Treg sequences; only TCRbeta sequenced. Shorter CDR3s marked shared Treg sequences, biased toward few non-templated insertions. Only 9.3% of approximately 3,700 shared Treg sequences were patient-specific; 31.6% healthy-specific.

Conventional CD4 T cells were sorted as CD4+CD127+ cells. Sequencing used immunoSEQ multiplex PCR; TCRdb keeps in-frame clones, though not all of them. This table has around 20,000 clones, around 97% appearing once. Worth noting for this clone: The antigen remains undetermined.

The sequence derives from a human donor with AIRE deficiency. The sequenced sample was conventional CD4+ T cells sorted from PBMCs. V usage is TRBV27 and J usage is TRBJ2-1; tentatively, D is TRBD2 (7 bases). The CDR3 region has the DNA TGTGCCAGCAGTTTAACGGGGGGCCTTGCGCAGTTCTTC. It is translated as CASSLTGGLAQFF.